What follows are 3 T cell receptor beta chains derived from one specimen sequenced in a study of OX40 agonist ivuxolimab in advanced cancers. Using immunoSEQ multiplex PCR, the repertoire was profiled, and TCRdb retains in-frame clones only, with some absent. The sample lists more than 12,000 clones, roughly 85% occurring once. This specimen was CD4+ or CD8+ T cells sorted from blood, taken in a trial of the OX40 agonist ivuxolimab. These receptors all come from an adult with an advanced solid tumor such as melanoma, head and neck, liver or kidney cancer.

The genes are TRBV7-6 and TRBJ2-7; 7 nucleotides match TRBD2. CDR1 SGHVS and CDR2 FNYEAQ come from the germline V gene. Unmatched junction bases numbered 8, after V lost 1 base and J lost 5 bases. This CDR3 comprises 15 residues. CDR3 protein: CASSLVGGLRDEQYF. In nucleotides, the CDR3 is TGTGCCAGCAGCTTAGTGGGGGGGTTGAGGGACGAGCAGTACTTC.

The genes are TRBV5-1 and TRBJ2-1, with 9 bases that match TRBD2. J was trimmed by 4 bases and V by 6 bases; bases with no gene match: 2. There are 13 residues in the CDR3. CDR1 and CDR2 (germline): SGHRS, YFSETQ. CDR3 sequence (DNA): TGCGCCAGCACGCGGGAGGGATACAATGAGCAGTTCTTC. Translated, it gives CASTREGYNEQFF.

With regard to this clone: Sequence at one end of the junction differs from germline and may be a read error. Here the CDR3 DNA reads TGTGCCAGCAGCTCGGGACTAGCGGCCCTATCGGGCTTC. Residues: CASSSGLAALSGF. The chain carries TRBV5-1 and TRBJ2-7, with 11 nucleotides matching TRBD2. Per the germline V gene, CDR1 is SGHRS and CDR2 is YFSETQ. The CDR3 runs 13 residues.